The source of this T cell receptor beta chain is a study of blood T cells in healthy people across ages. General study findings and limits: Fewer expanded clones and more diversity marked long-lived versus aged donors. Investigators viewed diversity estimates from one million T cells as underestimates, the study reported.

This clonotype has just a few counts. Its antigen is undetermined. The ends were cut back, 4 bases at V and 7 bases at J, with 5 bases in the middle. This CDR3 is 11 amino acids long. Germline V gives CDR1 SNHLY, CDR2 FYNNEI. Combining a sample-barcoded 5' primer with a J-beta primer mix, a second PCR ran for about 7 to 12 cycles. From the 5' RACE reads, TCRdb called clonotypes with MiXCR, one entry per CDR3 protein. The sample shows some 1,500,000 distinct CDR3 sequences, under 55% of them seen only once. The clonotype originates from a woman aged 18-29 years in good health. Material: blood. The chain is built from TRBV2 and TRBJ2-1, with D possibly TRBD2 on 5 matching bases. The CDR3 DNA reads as TGTGCCAGCAGTGGGGAGAATGAGCAGTTCTTC. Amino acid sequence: CASSGENEQFF.